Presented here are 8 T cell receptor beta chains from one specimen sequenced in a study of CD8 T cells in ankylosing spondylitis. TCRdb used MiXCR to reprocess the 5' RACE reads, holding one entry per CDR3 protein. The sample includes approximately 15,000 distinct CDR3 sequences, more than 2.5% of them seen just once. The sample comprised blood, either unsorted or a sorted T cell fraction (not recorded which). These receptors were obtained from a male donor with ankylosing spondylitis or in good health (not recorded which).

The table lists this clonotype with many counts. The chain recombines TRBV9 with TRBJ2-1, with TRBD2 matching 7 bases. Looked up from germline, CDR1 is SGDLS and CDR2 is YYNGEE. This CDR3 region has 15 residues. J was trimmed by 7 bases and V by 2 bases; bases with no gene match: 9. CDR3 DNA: TGTGCCAGCAGCGTCTCCAGCGGGGAACGGAATGAGCAGTTCTTC. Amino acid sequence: CASSVSSGERNEQFF. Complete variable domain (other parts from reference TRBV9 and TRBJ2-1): DSGVTQTPKHLITATGQRVTLRCSPRSGDLSVYWYQQSLDQGLQFLIQYYNGEERAKGNILERFSAQQFPDLHSELNLSSLELGDSALYFCASSVSSGERNEQFFGPGTRLTVL.

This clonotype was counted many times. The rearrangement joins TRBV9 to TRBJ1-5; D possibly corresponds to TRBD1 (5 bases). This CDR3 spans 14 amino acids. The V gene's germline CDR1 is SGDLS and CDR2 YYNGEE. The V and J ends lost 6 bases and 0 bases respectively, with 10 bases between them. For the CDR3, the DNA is TGTGCCAGCAACCGGGACGGTAGCAATCAGCCCCAGCATTTT. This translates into CASNRDGSNQPQHF.

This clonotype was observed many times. CDR3 protein: CASSYRGAADTQYF. CDR3 in DNA: TGTGCCAGCAGCTACCGCGGGGCGGCAGATACGCAGTATTTT. This chain connects TRBV9 to TRBJ2-3; maybe TRBD2 (6 bases). This CDR3 is 14 amino acids long. V gave up 4 bases and J gave up 4 bases, with 13 bases separating them. Germline assignment: CDR1 SGDLS and CDR2 YYNGEE.

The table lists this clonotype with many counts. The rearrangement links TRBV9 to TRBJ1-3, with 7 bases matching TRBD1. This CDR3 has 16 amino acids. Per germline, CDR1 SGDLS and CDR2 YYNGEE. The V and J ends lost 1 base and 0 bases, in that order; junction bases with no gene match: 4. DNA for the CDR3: TGTGCCAGCAGCGTACAGGGGGGAAGCTCTGGAAACACCATATATTTT. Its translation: CASSVQGGSSGNTIYF. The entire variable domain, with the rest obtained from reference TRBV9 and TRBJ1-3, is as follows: DSGVTQTPKHLITATGQRVTLRCSPRSGDLSVYWYQQSLDQGLQFLIQYYNGEERAKGNILERFSAQQFPDLHSELNLSSLELGDSALYFCASSVQGGSSGNTIYFGEGSWLTVV.

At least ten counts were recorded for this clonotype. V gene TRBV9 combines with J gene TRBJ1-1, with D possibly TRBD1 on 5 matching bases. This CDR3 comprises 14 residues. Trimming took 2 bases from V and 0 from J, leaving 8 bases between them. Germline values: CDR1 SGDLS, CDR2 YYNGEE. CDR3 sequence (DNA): TGTGCCAGCAGCGTCGGGACGGTGAACACTGAAGCTTTCTTT. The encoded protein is CASSVGTVNTEAFF.

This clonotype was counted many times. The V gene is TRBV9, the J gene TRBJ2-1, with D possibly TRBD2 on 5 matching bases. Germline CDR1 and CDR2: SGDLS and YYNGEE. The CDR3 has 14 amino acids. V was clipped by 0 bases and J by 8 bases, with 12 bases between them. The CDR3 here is CASSVVGVGDEQFF. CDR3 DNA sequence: TGTGCCAGCAGCGTAGTGGGAGTTGGGGATGAGCAGTTCTTC. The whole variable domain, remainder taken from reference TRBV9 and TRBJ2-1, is DSGVTQTPKHLITATGQRVTLRCSPRSGDLSVYWYQQSLDQGLQFLIQYYNGEERAKGNILERFSAQQFPDLHSELNLSSLELGDSALYFCASSVVGVGDEQFFGPGTRLTVL.

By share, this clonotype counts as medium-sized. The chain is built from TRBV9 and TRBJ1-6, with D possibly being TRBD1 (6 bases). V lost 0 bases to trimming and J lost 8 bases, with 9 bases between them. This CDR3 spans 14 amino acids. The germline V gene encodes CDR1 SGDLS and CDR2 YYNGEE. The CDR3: CASSVAGADSPLHF. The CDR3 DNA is TGTGCCAGCAGCGTAGCAGGGGCGGATTCACCCCTCCACTTT.

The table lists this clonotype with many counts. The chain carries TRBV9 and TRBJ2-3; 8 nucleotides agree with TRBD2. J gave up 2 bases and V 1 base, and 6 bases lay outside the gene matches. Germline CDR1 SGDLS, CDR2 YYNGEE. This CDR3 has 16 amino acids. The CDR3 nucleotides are TGTGCCAGCAGCGTACTCAGCGGGGGATACACAGATACGCAGTATTTT. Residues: CASSVLSGGYTDTQYF.